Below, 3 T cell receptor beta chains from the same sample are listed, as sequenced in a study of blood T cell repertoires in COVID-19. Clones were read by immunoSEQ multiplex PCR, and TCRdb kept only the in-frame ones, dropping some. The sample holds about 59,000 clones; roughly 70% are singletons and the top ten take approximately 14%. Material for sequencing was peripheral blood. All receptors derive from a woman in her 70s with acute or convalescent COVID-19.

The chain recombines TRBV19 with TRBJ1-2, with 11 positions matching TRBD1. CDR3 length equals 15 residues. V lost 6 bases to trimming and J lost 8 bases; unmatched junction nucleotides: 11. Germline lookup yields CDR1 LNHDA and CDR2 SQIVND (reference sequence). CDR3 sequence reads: CASRIGQGAGLGYTF. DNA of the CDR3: TGTGCCAGTAGGATTGGACAGGGGGCGGGTCTAGGCTACACCTTC.

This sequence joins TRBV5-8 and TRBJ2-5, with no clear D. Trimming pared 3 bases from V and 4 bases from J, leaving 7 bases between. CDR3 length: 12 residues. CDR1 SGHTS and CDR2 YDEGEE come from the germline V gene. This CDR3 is CASSSPGETQYF. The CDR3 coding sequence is TGTGCCAGCAGCTCCCCCGGAGAGACCCAGTACTTC.

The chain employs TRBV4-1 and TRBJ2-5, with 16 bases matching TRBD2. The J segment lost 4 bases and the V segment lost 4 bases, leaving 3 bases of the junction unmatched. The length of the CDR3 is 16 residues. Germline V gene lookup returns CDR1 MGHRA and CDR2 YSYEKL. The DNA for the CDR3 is TGCGCCAGCAGCCCCGGGACTAGCGGGGGGGCAGAGACCCAGTACTTC. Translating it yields CASSPGTSGGAETQYF.